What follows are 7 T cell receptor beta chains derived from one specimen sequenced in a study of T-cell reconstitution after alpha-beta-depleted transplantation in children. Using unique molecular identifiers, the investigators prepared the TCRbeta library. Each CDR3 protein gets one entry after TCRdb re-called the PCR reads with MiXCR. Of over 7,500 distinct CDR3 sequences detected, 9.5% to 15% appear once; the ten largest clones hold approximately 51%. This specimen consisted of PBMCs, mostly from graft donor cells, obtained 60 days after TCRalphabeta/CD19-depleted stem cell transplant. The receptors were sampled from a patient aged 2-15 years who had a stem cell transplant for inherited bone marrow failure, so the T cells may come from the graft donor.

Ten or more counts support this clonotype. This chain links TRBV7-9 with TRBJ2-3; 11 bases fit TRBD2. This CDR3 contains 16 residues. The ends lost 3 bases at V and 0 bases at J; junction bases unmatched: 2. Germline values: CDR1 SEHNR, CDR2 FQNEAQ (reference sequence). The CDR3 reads CASSLLAGGSTDTQYF. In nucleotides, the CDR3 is TGTGCCAGCAGCTTGTTAGCGGGAGGGAGCACAGATACGCAGTATTTT.

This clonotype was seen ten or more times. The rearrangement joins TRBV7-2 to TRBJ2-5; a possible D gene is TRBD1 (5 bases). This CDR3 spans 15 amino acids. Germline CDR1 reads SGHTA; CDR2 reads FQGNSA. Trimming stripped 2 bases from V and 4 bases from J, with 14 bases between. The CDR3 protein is CASSLSRREGETQYF. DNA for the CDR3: TGTGCCAGCAGCTTATCACGCAGGGAAGGAGAGACCCAGTACTTC.

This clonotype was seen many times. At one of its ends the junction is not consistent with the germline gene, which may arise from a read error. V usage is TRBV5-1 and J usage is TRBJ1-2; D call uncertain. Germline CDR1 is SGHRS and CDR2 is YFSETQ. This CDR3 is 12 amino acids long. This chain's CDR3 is CASSRSGPLLFF. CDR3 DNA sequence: TGCGCCAGCAGCAGGTCCGGGCCCCTTCTTTTCTTC.

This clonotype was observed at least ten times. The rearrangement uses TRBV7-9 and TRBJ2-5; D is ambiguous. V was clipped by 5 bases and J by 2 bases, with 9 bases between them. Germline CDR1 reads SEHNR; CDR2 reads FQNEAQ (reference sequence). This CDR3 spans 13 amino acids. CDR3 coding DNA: TGTGCCAGCAGCCAGGACCCACAAGAGACCCAGTACTTC. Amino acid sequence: CASSQDPQETQYF.

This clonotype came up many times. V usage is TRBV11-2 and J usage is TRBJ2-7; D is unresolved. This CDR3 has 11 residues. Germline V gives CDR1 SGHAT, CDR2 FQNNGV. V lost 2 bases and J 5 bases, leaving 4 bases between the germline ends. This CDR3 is CASSLSNEQYF. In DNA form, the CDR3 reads TGTGCCAGCAGCTTATCAAACGAGCAGTACTTC.

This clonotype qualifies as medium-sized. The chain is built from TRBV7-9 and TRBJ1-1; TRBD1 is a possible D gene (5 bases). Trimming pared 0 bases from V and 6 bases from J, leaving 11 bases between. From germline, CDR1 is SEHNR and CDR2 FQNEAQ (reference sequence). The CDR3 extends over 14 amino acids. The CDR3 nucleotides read TGTGCCAGCAGCTTAGCGCTTGGGGGAGCTGAAGCTTTCTTT. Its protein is CASSLALGGAEAFF.

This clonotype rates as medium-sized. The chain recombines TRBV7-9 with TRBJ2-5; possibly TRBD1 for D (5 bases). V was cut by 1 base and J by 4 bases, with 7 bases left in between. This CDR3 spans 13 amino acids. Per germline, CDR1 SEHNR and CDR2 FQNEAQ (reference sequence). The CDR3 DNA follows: TGTGCCAGCAGCTTAGGAAGGGGAGAGACCCAGTACTTC. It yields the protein CASSLGRGETQYF.